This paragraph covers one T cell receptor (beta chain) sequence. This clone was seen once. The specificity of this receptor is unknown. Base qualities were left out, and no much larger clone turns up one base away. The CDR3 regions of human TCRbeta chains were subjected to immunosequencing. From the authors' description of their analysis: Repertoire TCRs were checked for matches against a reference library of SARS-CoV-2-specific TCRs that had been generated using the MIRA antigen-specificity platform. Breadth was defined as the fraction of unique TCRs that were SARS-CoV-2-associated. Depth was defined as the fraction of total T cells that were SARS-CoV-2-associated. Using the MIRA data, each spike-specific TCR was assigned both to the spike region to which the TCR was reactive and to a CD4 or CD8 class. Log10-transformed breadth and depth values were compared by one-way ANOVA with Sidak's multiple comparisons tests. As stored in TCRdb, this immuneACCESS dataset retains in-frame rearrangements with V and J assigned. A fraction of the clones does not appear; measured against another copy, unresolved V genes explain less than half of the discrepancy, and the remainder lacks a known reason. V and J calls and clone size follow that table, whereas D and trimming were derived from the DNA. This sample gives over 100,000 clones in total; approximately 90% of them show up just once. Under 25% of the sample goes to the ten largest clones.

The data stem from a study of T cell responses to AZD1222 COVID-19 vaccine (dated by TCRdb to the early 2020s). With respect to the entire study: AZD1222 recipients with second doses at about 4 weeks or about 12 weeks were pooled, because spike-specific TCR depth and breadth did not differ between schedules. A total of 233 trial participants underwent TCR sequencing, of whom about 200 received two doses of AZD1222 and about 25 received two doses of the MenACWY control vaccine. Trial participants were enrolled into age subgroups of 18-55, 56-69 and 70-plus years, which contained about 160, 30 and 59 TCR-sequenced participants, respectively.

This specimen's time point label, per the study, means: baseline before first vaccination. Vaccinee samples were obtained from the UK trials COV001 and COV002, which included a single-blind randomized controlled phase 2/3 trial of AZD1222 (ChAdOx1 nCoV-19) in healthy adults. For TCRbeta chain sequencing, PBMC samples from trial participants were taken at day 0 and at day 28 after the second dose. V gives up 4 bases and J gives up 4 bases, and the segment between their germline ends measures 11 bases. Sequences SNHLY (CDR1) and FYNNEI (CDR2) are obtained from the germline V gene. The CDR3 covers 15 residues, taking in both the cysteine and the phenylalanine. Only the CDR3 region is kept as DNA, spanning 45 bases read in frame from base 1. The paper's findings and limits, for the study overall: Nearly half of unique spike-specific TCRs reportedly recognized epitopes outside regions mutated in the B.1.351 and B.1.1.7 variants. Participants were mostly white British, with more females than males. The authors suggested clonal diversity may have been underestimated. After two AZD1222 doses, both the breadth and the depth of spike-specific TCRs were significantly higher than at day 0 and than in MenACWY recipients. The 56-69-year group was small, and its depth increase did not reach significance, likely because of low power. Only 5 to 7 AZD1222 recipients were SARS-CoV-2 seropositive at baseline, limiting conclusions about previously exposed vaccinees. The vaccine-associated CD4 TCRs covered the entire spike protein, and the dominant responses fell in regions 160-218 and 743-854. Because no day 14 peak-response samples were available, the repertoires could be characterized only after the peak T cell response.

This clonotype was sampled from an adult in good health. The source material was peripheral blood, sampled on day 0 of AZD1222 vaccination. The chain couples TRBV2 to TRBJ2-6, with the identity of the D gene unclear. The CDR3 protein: CASSAATPGANVLTF. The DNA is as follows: TGTGCCAGCAGTGCCGCGACGCCCGGGGCCAACGTCCTGACTTTC.